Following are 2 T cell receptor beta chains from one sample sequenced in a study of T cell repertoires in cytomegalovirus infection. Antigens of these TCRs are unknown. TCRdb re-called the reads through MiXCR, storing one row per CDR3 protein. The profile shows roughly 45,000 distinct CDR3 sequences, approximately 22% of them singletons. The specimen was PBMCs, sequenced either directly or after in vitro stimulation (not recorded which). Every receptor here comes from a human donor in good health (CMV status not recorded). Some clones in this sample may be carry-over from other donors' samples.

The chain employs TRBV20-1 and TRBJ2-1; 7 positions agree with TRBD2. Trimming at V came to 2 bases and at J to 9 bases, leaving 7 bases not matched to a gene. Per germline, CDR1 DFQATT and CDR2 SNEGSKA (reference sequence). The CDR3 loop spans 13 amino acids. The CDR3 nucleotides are TGCAGTGCTAGACCGGGGGGTATCAGTGAGCAGTTCTTC. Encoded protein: CSARPGGISEQFF.

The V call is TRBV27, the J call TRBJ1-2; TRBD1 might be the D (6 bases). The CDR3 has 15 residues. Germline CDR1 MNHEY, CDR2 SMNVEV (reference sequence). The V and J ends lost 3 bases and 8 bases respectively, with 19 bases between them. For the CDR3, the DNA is TGTGCCAGCAGTTTCTCCGGGGGGCGCGTATGGGGCTACACCTTC. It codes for CASSFSGGRVWGYTF.